Listed below are T cell receptor beta chains from one sample, sequenced in a study of T cell responses to AZD1222 COVID-19 vaccine. Profiling relied on immunoSEQ multiplex PCR, and the TCRdb table lists in-frame clones only, not all of them. Altogether 150,000 to 170,000 clones are present, 86% being singletons, with the ten largest covering 5.5%. Specimen: peripheral blood, collected on day 0 of MenACWY control vaccination. The receptors were sampled from an adult in good health. Each CDR3 is given with its conserved first and last residue. Each record gives: V gene, D gene, J gene, clone size, CDR3 protein, CDR3 DNA. A D gene is named only where the DNA matches it firmly. Size values are once, few and many counts, or a class for expanded clones, and some rows have none.

v_gene: TRBV5-1; d_gene: NA; j_gene: TRBJ2-1; abundance: few; CDR3aa: CASSLARERNEQFF; CDR3nt: TGCGCCAGCAGCTTGGCCAGGGAACGCAATGAGCAGTTCTTC
v_gene: TRBV27; d_gene: NA; j_gene: TRBJ1-5; abundance: few; CDR3aa: CASSLLSGTGNQPQHF; CDR3nt: TGTGCCAGCAGTCTCCTTTCCGGGACGGGCAATCAGCCCCAGCATTTT
v_gene: TRBV18; d_gene: NA; j_gene: TRBJ1-2; abundance: NA; CDR3aa: CASSTFRDEGGYTF; CDR3nt: TGTGCCAGCTCAACTTTCCGGGACGAGGGTGGCTACACCTTC
v_gene: TRBV5-1; d_gene: NA; j_gene: TRBJ2-1; abundance: NA; CDR3aa: CASSFRQAYNEQFF; CDR3nt: TGCGCCAGCAGCTTTCGGCAGGCGTACAATGAGCAGTTCTTC
v_gene: TRBV19; d_gene: TRBD1; j_gene: TRBJ1-1; abundance: few; CDR3aa: CASSLGTANTEAFF; CDR3nt: TGTGCCAGTAGTTTGGGGACAGCGAACACTGAAGCTTTCTTT
v_gene: TRBV28; d_gene: NA; j_gene: TRBJ1-5; abundance: NA; CDR3aa: CASSFRGLGGSQPQHF; CDR3nt: TGTGCCAGCAGTTTCCGAGGGCTAGGGGGTTCTCAGCCCCAGCATTTT
v_gene: TRBV19; d_gene: NA; j_gene: TRBJ1-6; abundance: NA; CDR3aa: CASSIEGQGNSPLHF; CDR3nt: TGTGCCAGTAGTATAGAGGGCCAGGGGAATTCACCCCTCCACTTT
v_gene: TRBV12-5; d_gene: TRBD2; j_gene: TRBJ2-5; abundance: once; CDR3aa: CASGLTTSGLAYQETQYF; CDR3nt: TGTGCTAGTGGTTTGACCACTTCTGGACTAGCCTACCAAGAGACCCAGTACTTC
v_gene: TRBV5-1; d_gene: NA; j_gene: TRBJ1-1; abundance: few; CDR3aa: CASSFVINTEAFF; CDR3nt: TGCGCCAGCAGCTTTGTGATTAACACTGAAGCTTTCTTT
v_gene: TRBV29-1; d_gene: TRBD1; j_gene: TRBJ1-2; abundance: NA; CDR3aa: CSVAGTVRTYGYTF; CDR3nt: TGCAGCGTTGCTGGGACAGTTCGCACCTATGGCTACACCTTC
v_gene: TRBV14; d_gene: NA; j_gene: TRBJ2-1; abundance: NA; CDR3aa: CASSHGGNEQFF; CDR3nt: TGTGCCAGCAGCCACGGCGGCAATGAGCAGTTCTTC
v_gene: TRBV18; d_gene: NA; j_gene: TRBJ1-5; abundance: NA; CDR3aa: CASSPPGFGQPQHF; CDR3nt: TGTGCCAGCTCACCACCGGGGTTCGGCCAGCCCCAGCATTTT
v_gene: TRBV13; d_gene: TRBD1; j_gene: TRBJ1-2; abundance: NA; CDR3aa: CASSLERGLSSGYTF; CDR3nt: TGTGCCAGCAGCTTAGAAAGGGGGCTTAGTTCCGGCTACACCTTC
v_gene: TRBV3-1/TRBV3-2; d_gene: NA; j_gene: TRBJ2-1; abundance: NA; CDR3aa: CASSPSGNEQFF; CDR3nt: TGTGCCAGCAGCCCGTCGGGTAATGAGCAGTTCTTC
v_gene: TRBV10-3; d_gene: NA; j_gene: TRBJ1-1; abundance: once; CDR3aa: CAISEGREAFF; CDR3nt: TGTGCCATCAGTGAGGGGAGGGAAGCTTTCTTT
v_gene: TRBV6-5; d_gene: TRBD2; j_gene: TRBJ2-1; abundance: NA; CDR3aa: CASSPRLAGNEQFF; CDR3nt: TGTGCCAGCAGTCCACGACTAGCGGGCAATGAGCAGTTCTTC